The next 17 T cell receptor beta chains were all read from a single sample in a study of blood T cells in healthy people across ages. A J-beta primer mix and a sample-barcoded 5' primer were used in a second PCR of roughly 6 to 12 cycles. TCRdb re-called the 5' RACE reads through MiXCR, storing one row per CDR3 protein. The data hold 1.5 million to 2 million distinct CDR3 sequences, with just under 50% observed a single time. Sequenced: blood. The origin of the receptors is a woman in her forties in good health.

This clonotype was counted a few times. The gene calls are TRBV20-1 and TRBJ1-2, with D unclear. The V end was cut by 3 bases, the J end by 10 bases, with 12 bases between. The CDR3 totals 11 residues. Per the germline V gene, CDR1 is DFQATT and CDR2 is SNEGSKA (reference sequence). CDR3 bases: TGCAGTGCTAGGTGGATCATCTCCTACACCTTC. Translated, it gives CSARWIISYTF.

This clonotype turned up a few times. This chain uses TRBV15 with TRBJ2-1; the match to TRBD1 covers 10 bases. Germline assignment: CDR1 LNHNV and CDR2 YYDKDF (reference sequence). This CDR3 contains 16 residues. Trimming at V came to 1 base and at J to 5 bases, leaving 5 bases not matched to a gene. CDR3: CATSRATGTGDNEQFF. For the CDR3, the DNA is TGTGCCACCAGCAGAGCCACCGGGACAGGGGACAATGAGCAGTTCTTC.

The gene calls are TRBV12-3 or TRBV12-4 and TRBJ2-7; weak D call: TRBD2 (5 bases). The length of the CDR3 is 14 residues. V was trimmed by 4 bases and J by 0 bases, leaving 10 bases between them. The CDR3 region has the DNA TGTGCCAGCAGTTCCCGGGAAAACTCCTACGAGCAGTACTTC. Its protein is CASSSRENSYEQYF.

This chain links TRBV4-3 with TRBJ2-3; 9 bases are shared with TRBD1. Trimming at V came to 1 base and at J to 4 bases, leaving 9 bases not matched to a gene. CDR3 length equals 17 residues. The germline CDR1 and CDR2 sequences are LGHNA and YSLEER. CDR3 DNA sequence: TGCGCCAGCAGCCAAGGCGACCGGGACAGGGAAGCAGATACGCAGTATTTT. As protein: CASSQGDRDREADTQYF.

This clonotype occurred a few times. This chain connects TRBV6-2 or TRBV6-3 to TRBJ1-1; the D is unclear. The CDR3 spans 15 residues. Trimming took 0 bases from V and 4 from J, leaving 12 bases between them. The germline gives CDR1 MNHEY, CDR2 SVGEGT. Here the CDR3 reads CASSYSRDSLTEAFF. CDR3 DNA: TGTGCCAGCAGTTACTCGAGAGACTCCCTCACTGAAGCTTTCTTT.

This clonotype was found a few times. The gene calls are TRBV28 and TRBJ2-7; the match to TRBD1 covers 8 bases. V shed 5 bases and J 1 base; nucleotides not matched to a gene: 4. Germline CDR1 reads MDHEN; CDR2 reads SYDVKM. CDR3 length: 14 amino acids. The CDR3 region is CASSDRGGSYEQYF. CDR3 bases: TGTGCCAGCAGTGACAGGGGTGGGTCCTACGAGCAGTACTTC.

This sequence joins TRBV24-1 and TRBJ1-2; D is unresolved. This CDR3 comprises 15 residues. Germline CDR1 and CDR2: KGHDR and SFDVKD. Deletions cut 4 bases from V and 2 bases from J, with 13 bases between. The CDR3 coding sequence is TGTGCCACCAGTGACCGGACCGGCGACAACTATGGCTACACCTTC. Translating gives CATSDRTGDNYGYTF.

This chain joins TRBV6-6 and TRBJ1-5; D ambiguous. The V and J ends lost 6 bases and 3 bases respectively, with 6 bases between them. CDR1 MNHNY and CDR2 SVGAGI come from the germline V gene (reference sequence). CDR3 length: 12 amino acids. CDR3 coding DNA: TGTGCCAGCAGCAAAACCAATCAGCCCCAGCATTTT. Its translation: CASSKTNQPQHF.

The rearrangement uses TRBV7-2 and TRBJ1-4, with D unclear. The CDR3 covers 13 residues. V lost 8 bases to trimming and J lost 2 bases, with 9 bases between them. Per the germline V gene, CDR1 is SGHTA and CDR2 is FQGNSA. This CDR3 is CASGYYTNEKLFF. CDR3 nucleotide sequence: TGTGCCAGCGGGTATTACACTAATGAAAAACTGTTTTTT.

The chain carries TRBV12-3 or TRBV12-4 and TRBJ2-2; D is possibly TRBD1 (5 bases). V was pared by 5 bases and J by 4 bases, with 11 bases between. The CDR3 is 14 residues long. CDR3 sequence (DNA): TGTGCCAGCAGTGTGGGGCAGCCCACCGGGGAGCTGTTTTTT. Residues: CASSVGQPTGELFF.

This clonotype has just a few counts. The V call is TRBV7-3, the J call TRBJ2-3; the D gene is possibly TRBD2 (7 bases). The CDR3 loop spans 15 amino acids. Germline assignment: CDR1 SGHTA and CDR2 FQGTGA. V was shortened by 5 bases and J by 4 bases, with 16 bases between the two germline ends. CDR3 region: CASSGQRGNADTQYF. CDR3 DNA: TGTGCCAGCAGCGGACAGCGGGGTAACGCAGATACGCAGTATTTT. The full variable domain, rest sourced from reference TRBV7-3 and TRBJ2-3, is GAGVSQTPSNKVTEKGKYVELRCDPISGHTALYWYRQSLGQGPEFLIYFQGTGAADDSGLPNDRFFAVRPEGSVSTLKIQRTERGDSAVYLCASSGQRGNADTQYFGPGTRLTVL.

The chain combines TRBV10-3 with TRBJ1-2; 8 positions agree with TRBD1. V was pared by 1 base and J by 8 bases, with 6 bases of the junction left unmatched. The CDR3 is 14 residues long. Germline V CDR1 and CDR2: ENHRY, SYGVKD. The CDR3 protein is CAISELGQAAGYTF. DNA of the CDR3: TGTGCCATCAGTGAGTTGGGACAGGCGGCCGGCTACACCTTC.

The rearrangement joins TRBV20-1 to TRBJ1-5; 8 nucleotides match TRBD1. The CDR3 totals 15 residues. The V segment lost 2 bases and the J segment 4 bases; nucleotides outside the gene matches: 7. CDR1 and CDR2 (germline): DFQATT, SNEGSKA (reference sequence). For the CDR3, the DNA is TGCAGTGCTAGACCTCAGGGGGCTGAAAATCAGCCCCAGCATTTT. Its translation is CSARPQGAENQPQHF.

The V call is TRBV4-1, the J call TRBJ1-2, with D unclear. V was cut by 0 bases and J by 6 bases, with 5 bases left in between. The CDR3 is made up of 12 amino acids. Germline V gene lookup returns CDR1 MGHRA and CDR2 YSYEKL. The CDR3 spells CASSQDRNGYTF. The CDR3 DNA sequence: TGCGCCAGCAGCCAAGATCGTAATGGCTACACCTTC.

The CDR3, as DNA: TGCAGTGGGGGCCCGGGGGAAGGCTACACCTTC. Amino acid sequence: CSGGPGEGYTF. The rearrangement uses TRBV20-1 and TRBJ1-2; D possibly corresponds to TRBD1 (5 bases). Trimming removed 7 bases from V and 8 bases from J, with 14 bases in between. The CDR3 is 11 residues long. CDR1 is DFQATT and CDR2 is SNEGSKA in the germline V gene (reference sequence).

The chain employs TRBV20-1 and TRBJ2-1; 8 positions match TRBD2. The CDR3 covers 14 residues. Looked up from germline, CDR1 is DFQATT and CDR2 is SNEGSKA (reference sequence). V shed 2 bases and J 4 bases; nucleotides not matched to a gene: 4. Here the CDR3 DNA reads TGCAGTGCTAGACCCAGCGGGGGATACAATGAGCAGTTCTTC. As protein: CSARPSGGYNEQFF.

V and J are TRBV12-3 or TRBV12-4 and TRBJ2-7; 7 nucleotides agree with TRBD1. J lost 5 bases, V lost 8 bases, and 12 bases had no gene match. The CDR3 extends over 14 amino acids. The CDR3: CASRRQGPAHEQYF. The CDR3 DNA reads TGTGCCAGCCGCCGACAGGGTCCAGCCCACGAGCAGTACTTC.